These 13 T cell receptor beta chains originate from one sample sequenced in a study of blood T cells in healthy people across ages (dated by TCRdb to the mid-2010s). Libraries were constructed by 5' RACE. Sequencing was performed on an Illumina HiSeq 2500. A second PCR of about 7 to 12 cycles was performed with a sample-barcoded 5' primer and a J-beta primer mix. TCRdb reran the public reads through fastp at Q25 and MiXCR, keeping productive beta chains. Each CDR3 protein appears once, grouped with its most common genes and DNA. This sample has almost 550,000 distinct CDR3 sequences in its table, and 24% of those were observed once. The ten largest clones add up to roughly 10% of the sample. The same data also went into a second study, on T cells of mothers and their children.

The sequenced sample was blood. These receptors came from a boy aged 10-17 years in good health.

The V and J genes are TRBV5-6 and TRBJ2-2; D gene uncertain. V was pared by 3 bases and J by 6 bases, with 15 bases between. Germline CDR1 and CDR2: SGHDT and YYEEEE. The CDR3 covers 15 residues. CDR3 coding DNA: TGTGCCAGCAGCTACATCTTGGCAGACCCCGGGGAGCTGTTTTTT. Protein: CASSYILADPGELFF.

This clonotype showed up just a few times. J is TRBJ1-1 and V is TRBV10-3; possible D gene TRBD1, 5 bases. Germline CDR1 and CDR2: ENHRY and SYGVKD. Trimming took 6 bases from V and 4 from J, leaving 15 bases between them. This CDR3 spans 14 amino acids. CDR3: CAISLQARGTEAFF. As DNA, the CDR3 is TGTGCCATCAGCCTACAGGCGCGAGGCACTGAAGCTTTCTTT.

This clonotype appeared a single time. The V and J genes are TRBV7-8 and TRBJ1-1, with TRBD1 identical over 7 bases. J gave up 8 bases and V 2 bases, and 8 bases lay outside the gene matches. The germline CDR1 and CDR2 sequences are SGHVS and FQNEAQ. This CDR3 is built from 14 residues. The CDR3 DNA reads TGTGCCAGCAGCTTAAGTTTGGCAGGGGGGGAAGCTTTCTTT. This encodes CASSLSLAGGEAFF.

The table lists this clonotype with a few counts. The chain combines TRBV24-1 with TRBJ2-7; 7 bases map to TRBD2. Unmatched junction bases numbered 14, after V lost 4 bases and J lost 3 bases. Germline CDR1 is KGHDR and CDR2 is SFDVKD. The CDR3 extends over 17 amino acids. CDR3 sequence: CATSDSGGTGKNYEQYF. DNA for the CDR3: TGTGCCACCAGTGACTCCGGGGGGACCGGGAAGAACTACGAGCAGTACTTC.

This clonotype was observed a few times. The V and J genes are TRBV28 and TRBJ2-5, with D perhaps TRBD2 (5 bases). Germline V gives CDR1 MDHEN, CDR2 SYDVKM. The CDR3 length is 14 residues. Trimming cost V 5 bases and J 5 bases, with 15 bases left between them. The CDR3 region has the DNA TGTGCCAGCAGTACTAGTGTTGTCGTTGAGACCCAGTACTTC. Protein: CASSTSVVVETQYF.

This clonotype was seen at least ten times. CDR3 DNA: TGTGCCAGCAGCTTGGGACAGGCGGTCTACGAGCAGTACTTC. This encodes CASSLGQAVYEQYF. V usage is TRBV7-2 and J usage is TRBJ2-1, with 8 bases matching TRBD1. The J call is in doubt because the DNA end fits TRBJ2-7 better. This CDR3 spans 14 amino acids. Germline V lookup: CDR1 SGHTA, CDR2 FQGNSA.

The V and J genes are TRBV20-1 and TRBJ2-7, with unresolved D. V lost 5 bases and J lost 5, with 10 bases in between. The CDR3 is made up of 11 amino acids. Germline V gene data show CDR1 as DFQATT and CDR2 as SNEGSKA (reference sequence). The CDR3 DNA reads TGCAGTGCTGACCCAAGCCACGAGCAGTACTTC. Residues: CSADPSHEQYF.

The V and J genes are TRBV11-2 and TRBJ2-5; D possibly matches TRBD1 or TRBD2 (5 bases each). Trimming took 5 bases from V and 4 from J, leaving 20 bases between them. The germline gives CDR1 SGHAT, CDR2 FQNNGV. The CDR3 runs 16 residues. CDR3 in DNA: TGTGCCAGCAGCCCTACCGGGACGCCGGGCAGAGAGACCCAGTACTTC. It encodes CASSPTGTPGRETQYF. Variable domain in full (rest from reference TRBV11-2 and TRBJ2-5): EAGVAQSPRYKIIEKRQSVAFWCNPISGHATLYWYQQILGQGPKLLIQFQNNGVVDDSQLPKDRFSAERLKGVDSTLKIQPAKLEDSAVYLCASSPTGTPGRETQYFGPGTRLLVL.

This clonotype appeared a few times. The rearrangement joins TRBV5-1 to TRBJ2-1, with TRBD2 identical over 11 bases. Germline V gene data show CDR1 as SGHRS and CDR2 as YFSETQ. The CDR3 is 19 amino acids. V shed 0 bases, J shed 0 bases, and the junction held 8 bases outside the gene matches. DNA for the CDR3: TGCGCCAGCAGCTTGGGACTAGCGGGGTCCTCTAGCTCCTACAATGAGCAGTTCTTC. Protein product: CASSLGLAGSSSSYNEQFF.

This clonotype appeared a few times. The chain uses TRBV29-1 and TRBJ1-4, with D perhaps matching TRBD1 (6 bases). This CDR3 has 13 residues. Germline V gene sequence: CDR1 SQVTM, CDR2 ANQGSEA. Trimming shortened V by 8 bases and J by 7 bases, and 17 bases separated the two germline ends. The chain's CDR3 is CSIAAGVGEKLFF. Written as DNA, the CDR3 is TGCAGCATTGCCGCAGGGGTGGGTGAAAAACTGTTTTTT.

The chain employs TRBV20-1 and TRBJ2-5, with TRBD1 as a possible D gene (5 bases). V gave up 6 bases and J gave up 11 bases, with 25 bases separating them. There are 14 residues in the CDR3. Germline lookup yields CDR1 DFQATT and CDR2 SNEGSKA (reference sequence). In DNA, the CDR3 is TGCAGTGCGCTACAGGTCTCCCAAAACTACGAACAGTACTTC. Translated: CSALQVSQNYEQYF.

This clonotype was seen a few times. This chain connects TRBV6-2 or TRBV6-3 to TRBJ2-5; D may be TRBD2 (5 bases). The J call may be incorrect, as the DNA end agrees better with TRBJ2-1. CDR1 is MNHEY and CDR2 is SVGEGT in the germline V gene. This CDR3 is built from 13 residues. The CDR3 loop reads CASSFPGSNEQFF. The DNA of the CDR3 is TGTGCCAGCAGTTTTCCGGGGTCTAATGAGCAGTTCTTC.

The CDR3 nucleotides are TGTGCCAGTAACGACAGGGGGCGTGAGACCCAGTACTTC. Its translation is CASNDRGRETQYF. The chain has TRBV7-2 and TRBJ2-1; 10 bases are a match to TRBD1. TRBJ2-5 explains the end of the DNA better; the J call may be wrong. Germline V gives CDR1 SGHTA, CDR2 FQGNSA. The CDR3 runs 13 residues.